This T cell receptor (beta chain) was retrieved from a study of T cell clonotyping in hematopoietic cell transplantation. The study, taken as a whole, reports: Recipient TCR diversity dropped after transplant; expanded clonotypes rose from day 30 to 180.

Comment on this clone: Its target is unknown.

Samples: about 28 days before transplant, then days 30, 100 and 180 after. The germline V gene has CDR1 LNHDA and CDR2 SQIVND (reference sequence). V lost 6 bases and J lost 1; bases outside the gene matches: 7. This CDR3 is built from 16 residues. The data were produced by immunoSEQ multiplex PCR, yet TCRdb's version contains in-frame clones alone and is incomplete. The repertoire consists of approximately 12,000 clones, with approximately 89% occurring once and the leading ten covering more than 15%. The receptor comes from a female patient in her 60s who had an allogeneic stem cell transplant from an unrelated donor, so the T cells may come from the graft donor. Some clones in this sample may be carry-over from other donors' samples. The chain has TRBV19 and TRBJ2-2; TRBD1 matches 8 bases. Specimen: PBMCs, collected 100 days after allogeneic stem cell transplant. CDR3 protein: CASRRPDRVNTGELFF. CDR3 nucleotides: TGTGCCAGTAGGAGACCGGACAGGGTGAACACCGGGGAGCTGTTTTTT. The full variable domain, its missing parts supplied by reference TRBV19 and TRBJ2-2, is DGGITQSPKYLFRKEGQNVTLSCEQNLNHDAMYWYRQDPGQGLRLIYYSQIVNDFQKGDIAEGYSVSREKKESFPLTVTSAQKNPTAFYLCASRRPDRVNTGELFFGEGSRLTVL.